This T cell receptor (beta chain) was profiled in a study of blood T cell repertoires in COVID-19. Using immunoSEQ multiplex PCR, the repertoire was profiled, and TCRdb retains in-frame clones only, with some absent. The repertoire has approximately 350,000 clones, around 82% of them found once; the top ten carry roughly 3%. CDR3 length equals 14 residues. The ends were cut back, 5 bases at V and 7 bases at J, with 18 bases in the middle. Germline values: CDR1 LNHDA, CDR2 SQIVND (reference sequence). The receptor comes from a man between 25 and 39 years old with active or convalescent COVID-19. The chain joins TRBV19 to TRBJ2-7; D remains ambiguous. Specimen: peripheral blood. The CDR3: CASSYDPQSEEQYF. The CDR3 bases are TGTGCCAGTAGTTACGATCCCCAATCGGAGGAGCAGTACTTC.